This T cell receptor beta chain was captured in a study of blood T cells in healthy people across ages. Study findings and constraints: Comparison with aged donors showed that long-lived donors had more naive CD4+ cells and higher diversity. Older age coincided with a roughly linear decline in TCR beta diversity per million T cells.

This CDR3 contains 15 residues. Germline CDR1 MNHEY, CDR2 SVGAGI. It was with a sample-barcoded 5' primer and a J-beta primer mix that a second PCR of roughly 7 to 12 cycles was run. Each cDNA molecule was tagged by a template-switch adaptor with 12 random nucleotides. TCRdb recomputed calls from the 5' RACE reads with MiXCR, one row per CDR3 protein. The table records about 1.6 million distinct CDR3 sequences, about 35% of them present only once. A word on this clonotype: Its antigen is undetermined. A much larger clone differs by one base, so this may be a read error.

The study recruited healthy Caucasian donors from Russia who were aged about 6 to 100. The clonotype comes from a woman in her 30s in good health. The sequenced material came from blood. J is TRBJ2-1 and V is TRBV6-5, with D possibly matching TRBD1 (5 bases). CDR3 nucleotide sequence: TGTGCCAGCAGACAGGACGGGTTAGCTTACAGTGAGCAGTTCTTC. Its translation is CASRQDGLAYSEQFF.